One sample yielded the 20 T cell receptor beta chains listed below, sequenced in a study of blood T cell repertoires in COVID-19. Method: immunoSEQ multiplex PCR; TCRdb's copy keeps in-frame clones and lacks some. Of about 500,000 clones listed, approximately 89% are singletons. Sequenced sample: peripheral blood. These receptors were taken from a man between 18 and 29 years old with COVID-19, enrolled during active disease.

This chain connects TRBV30 to TRBJ1-3; 9 bases are a match to TRBD1. J was trimmed by 2 bases and V by 5 bases; bases with no gene match: 4. The CDR3 runs 14 residues. Per germline, CDR1 GTSNPN and CDR2 SVGIG (reference sequence). The CDR3 DNA reads as TGTGCCTGGCGGACAGGGGTAACTGGAAACACCATATATTTT. Its translation: CAWRTGVTGNTIYF.

The chain links TRBV19 to TRBJ1-2, with 7 bases matching TRBD1. The germline V gene encodes CDR1 LNHDA and CDR2 SQIVND (reference sequence). The V segment lost 5 bases and the J segment 5 bases; nucleotides outside the gene matches: 8. The length of the CDR3 is 14 residues. The CDR3 nucleotides are TGTGCCAGTAGTCCCGCGGACAGGTCGTATGGCTACACCTTC. This gives the protein CASSPADRSYGYTF.

This clone was counted a single time. The V and J genes are TRBV18 and TRBJ1-1; 9 nucleotides match TRBD1. The CDR3 covers 16 residues. Germline CDR1 KGHSH, CDR2 LQKENI. V shed 5 bases and J 2 bases; nucleotides not matched to a gene: 9. In nucleotides, the CDR3 is TGTGCCAGCTCAGCGACGGGACAGGGTATAAACACTGAAGCTTTCTTT. Its protein is CASSATGQGINTEAFF.

This clone showed up just once. The rearrangement uses TRBV18 and TRBJ1-1, with D maybe TRBD1 (5 bases). The CDR3 runs 15 residues. V gave up 5 bases and J gave up 1 base, with 14 bases separating them. From germline, CDR1 is KGHSH and CDR2 LQKENI. CDR3: CASSSNSGQNTEAFF. As DNA, the CDR3 is TGTGCCAGCTCATCCAATTCCGGACAGAACACTGAAGCTTTCTTT.

As for this clone: At the DNA level, this CDR3 is encoded by other sequences in the same sample as well. The rearrangement joins TRBV7-9 to TRBJ2-3; 11 nucleotides agree with TRBD2. The V gene end was trimmed by 5 bases and the J gene end by 3 bases; junction bases not matched to a gene: 10. Germline V gene data show CDR1 as SEHNR and CDR2 as FQNEAQ (reference sequence). This CDR3 has 17 residues. As DNA, the CDR3 is TGTGCCAGCAGCGGACAAGGGACTAGCGGACTTACAGATACGCAGTATTTT. Translation gives CASSGQGTSGLTDTQYF. Full variable domain (outside the CDR3, taken from reference TRBV7-9 and TRBJ2-3): DTGVSQNPRHKITKRGQNVTFRCDPISEHNRLYWYRQTLGQGPEFLTYFQNEAQLEKSRLLSDRFSAERPKGSFSTLEIQRTEQGDSAMYLCASSGQGTSGLTDTQYFGPGTRLTVL.

The chain is built from TRBV5-4 and TRBJ2-7; 7 positions match TRBD2. The CDR3 spans 14 residues. The junction had 4 bases not matched to a gene; V was cut back by 0 bases and J by 4 bases. The germline gives CDR1 SGHNT, CDR2 YYREEE (reference sequence). CDR3 loop: CASSLGGLPYEQYF. Here the CDR3 DNA reads TGTGCCAGCAGCTTGGGGGGACTACCATACGAGCAGTACTTC.

This rearrangement joins TRBV19 to TRBJ2-5; the match to TRBD2 covers 13 bases. V lost 5 bases, J lost 5 bases, and 8 bases stayed unmatched. The V gene's germline CDR1 is LNHDA and CDR2 SQIVND (reference sequence). This CDR3 spans 16 amino acids. The CDR3: CASSSRLAGGLETQYF. CDR3 coding DNA: TGTGCCAGTAGTTCCCGACTAGCGGGGGGACTGGAGACCCAGTACTTC. Combining the CDR3 with reference TRBV19 and TRBJ2-5 gives the whole variable domain DGGITQSPKYLFRKEGQNVTLSCEQNLNHDAMYWYRQDPGQGLRLIYYSQIVNDFQKGDIAEGYSVSREKKESFPLTVTSAQKNPTAFYLCASSSRLAGGLETQYFGPGTRLLVL.

The chain employs TRBV28 and TRBJ2-1, with 8 bases fitting TRBD2. The CDR3 sequence is 16 residues long. Germline CDR1 and CDR2: MDHEN and SYDVKM. The J segment lost 6 bases and the V segment lost 4 bases, leaving 11 bases of the junction unmatched. The CDR3 nucleotides read TGTGCCAGCAGTTCCCCTGGACTAGCCAGCGGCAATGAGCAGTTCTTC. This translates into CASSSPGLASGNEQFF.

As to this clone: This CDR3 is also generated by other DNA sequences in the sample. The chain has TRBV5-1 and TRBJ1-1; tentative D call: TRBD1 (6 bases). V dropped 5 bases and J dropped 4 bases, with 18 bases sitting between them. The germline V gene encodes CDR1 SGHRS and CDR2 YFSETQ. The length of the CDR3 is 15 residues. CDR3 amino acids: CASRVQQGRGTEAFF. The CDR3 DNA is TGCGCCAGCAGAGTCCAACAGGGACGCGGCACTGAAGCTTTCTTT. The full variable domain, completed using reference TRBV5-1 and TRBJ1-1, is KAGVTQTPRYLIKTRGQQVTLSCSPISGHRSVSWYQQTPGQGLQFLFEYFSETQRNKGNFPGRFSGRQFSNSRSEMNVSTLELGDSALYLCASRVQQGRGTEAFFGQGTRLTVV.

The chain joins TRBV6-6 to TRBJ1-1; TRBD1 matches 7 bases. This CDR3 has 12 amino acids. Germline V CDR1 and CDR2: MNHNY, SVGAGI (reference sequence). The V segment lost 6 bases and the J segment 11 bases; nucleotides outside the gene matches: 9. CDR3 residues: CASSDTGASAFF. For the CDR3, the DNA is TGTGCCAGCAGCGATACAGGGGCGTCCGCTTTCTTT.

The chain combines TRBV5-4 with TRBJ2-5; a weak D match, TRBD1 (6 bases). This CDR3 has 14 residues. V shed 4 bases and J shed 2 bases, with 12 bases lying between them. The germline gives CDR1 SGHNT, CDR2 YYREEE (reference sequence). The CDR3 DNA sequence: TGTGCCAGCAGCCCAGGACAGACACAAGAGACCCAGTACTTC. Its translation: CASSPGQTQETQYF.

V is TRBV3-1 (or the pseudogene TRBV3-2) and J is TRBJ2-5; maybe TRBD2 (7 bases). The V end lost 4 bases, the J end lost 1 base, and 16 bases lay between the germline ends. Germline CDR1 LGHDT, CDR2 YNNKEL (reference sequence). This CDR3 is 16 amino acids long. The DNA for the CDR3 is TGTGCCAGCAGCCCTTCCTTGGCGGGGGCCCAAGAGACCCAGTACTTC. Protein product: CASSPSLAGAQETQYF.

The CDR3 bases are TGTGCCAGCAGGAGGGGGCCTACGTCAGGGTTCGACACTGAAGCTTTCTTT. Translated, it gives CASRRGPTSGFDTEAFF. J is TRBJ1-1 and V is TRBV2; TRBD1 aligns across 7 bases. This CDR3 spans 17 amino acids. Germline lookup yields CDR1 SNHLY and CDR2 FYNNEI. With 6 bases clipped from V and 3 bases from J, the junction kept 16 bases outside the gene matches.

This CDR3 reads CASAELAGRSYNEQFF. CDR3 coding DNA: TGTGCCAGCGCCGAACTAGCGGGTCGCTCCTACAATGAGCAGTTCTTC. This chain uses TRBV11-2 with TRBJ2-1; 9 bases match TRBD2. Per germline, CDR1 SGHAT and CDR2 FQNNGV. The CDR3 extends over 16 amino acids. Germline trimming cut 8 bases from V and 0 bases from J; bases unmatched to any gene: 8.

V and J are TRBV5-4 and TRBJ2-5, with unresolved D. Trimming stripped 1 base from V and 5 bases from J, with 9 bases between. The length of the CDR3 is 13 residues. Germline V lookup: CDR1 SGHNT, CDR2 YYREEE (reference sequence). The CDR3 region is CASSLLESETQYF. The DNA of the CDR3 is TGTGCCAGCAGCTTGTTAGAATCCGAGACCCAGTACTTC.

The chain joins TRBV11-2 to TRBJ1-1; D uncertain. The CDR3 is made up of 14 amino acids. Germline CDR1 and CDR2: SGHAT and FQNNGV. The V gene lost 2 bases and the J gene lost 1 base, with 8 bases spanning the gap. CDR3 in DNA: TGTGCCAGCAGCTTAACTTTCTGGAACACTGAAGCTTTCTTT. Its translation: CASSLTFWNTEAFF.

The chain is built from TRBV7-9 and TRBJ1-5, with TRBD1 identical over 9 bases. The J segment lost 5 bases and the V segment lost 8 bases, leaving 1 base of the junction unmatched. From germline, CDR1 is SEHNR and CDR2 FQNEAQ (reference sequence). This CDR3 spans 12 amino acids. CDR3 sequence: CASGDRDQPQHF. CDR3 in DNA: TGTGCCAGCGGGGACAGGGATCAGCCCCAGCATTTT.

The chain couples TRBV4-1 to TRBJ2-4; TRBD2 matches 9 bases. The V gene end was trimmed by 1 base and the J gene end by 0 bases; junction bases not matched to a gene: 13. Germline CDR1 MGHRA, CDR2 YSYEKL. The CDR3 sequence is 20 residues long. The CDR3 DNA follows: TGCGCCAGCAGCCAAGGGTTACTAGCGGGCAGGTTACTAGCCAAAAACATTCAGTACTTC. Translated: CASSQGLLAGRLLAKNIQYF.

This clone was seen only a few times. The gene calls are TRBV3-1 (or the pseudogene TRBV3-2) and TRBJ2-2; D not resolved. V shed 0 bases and J shed 8 bases, with 7 bases lying between them. The CDR3 has 13 residues. Germline lookup yields CDR1 LGHDT and CDR2 YNNKEL (reference sequence). DNA for the CDR3: TGTGCCAGCAGCCAAGACGGTGTTGGGGAGCTGTTTTTT. Encoded protein: CASSQDGVGELFF.

In DNA form, the CDR3 reads TGCAGTGCTAGTTTTGACAGCTCCTACAATGAGCAGTTCTTC. Residues: CSASFDSSYNEQFF. The rearrangement joins TRBV20-1 to TRBJ2-1, with a weak D call TRBD1 (5 bases). The V end lost 3 bases, the J end lost 0 bases, and 9 bases lay between the germline ends. This CDR3 is 14 amino acids long. Germline CDR1 and CDR2: DFQATT and SNEGSKA (reference sequence).